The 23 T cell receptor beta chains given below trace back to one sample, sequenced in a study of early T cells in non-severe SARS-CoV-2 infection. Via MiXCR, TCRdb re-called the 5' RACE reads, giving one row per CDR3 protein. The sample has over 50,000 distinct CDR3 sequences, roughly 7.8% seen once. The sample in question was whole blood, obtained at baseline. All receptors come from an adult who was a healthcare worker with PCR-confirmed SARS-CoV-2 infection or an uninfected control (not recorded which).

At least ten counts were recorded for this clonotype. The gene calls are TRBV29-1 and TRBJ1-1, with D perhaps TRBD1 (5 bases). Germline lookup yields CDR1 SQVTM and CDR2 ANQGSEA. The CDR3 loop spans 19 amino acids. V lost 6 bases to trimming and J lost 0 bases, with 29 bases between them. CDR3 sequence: CSVRPRADQGRDVNTEAFF. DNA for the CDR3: TGCAGCGTCCGCCCCCGGGCAGACCAGGGTAGGGATGTGAACACTGAAGCTTTCTTT. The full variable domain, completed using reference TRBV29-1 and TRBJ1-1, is SAVISQKPSRDICQRGTSLTIQCQVDSQVTMMFWYRQQPGQSLTLIATANQGSEATYESGFVIDKFPISRPNLTFSTLTVSNMSPEDSSIYLCSVRPRADQGRDVNTEAFFGQGTRLTVV.

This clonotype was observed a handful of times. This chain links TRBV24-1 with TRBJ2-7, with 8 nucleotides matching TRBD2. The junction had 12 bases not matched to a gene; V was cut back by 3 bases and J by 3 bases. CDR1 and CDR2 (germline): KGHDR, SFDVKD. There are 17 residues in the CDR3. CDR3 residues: CATSDTRGGDTNYEQYF. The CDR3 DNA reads TGTGCCACCAGTGATACCCGGGGGGGCGACACGAACTACGAGCAGTACTTC.

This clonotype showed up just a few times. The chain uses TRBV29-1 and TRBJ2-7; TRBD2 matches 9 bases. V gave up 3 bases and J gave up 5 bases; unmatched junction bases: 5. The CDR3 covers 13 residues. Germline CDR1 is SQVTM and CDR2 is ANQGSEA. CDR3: CSVEREGPHEQYF. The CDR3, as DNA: TGCAGCGTTGAGCGGGAGGGCCCCCACGAGCAGTACTTC.

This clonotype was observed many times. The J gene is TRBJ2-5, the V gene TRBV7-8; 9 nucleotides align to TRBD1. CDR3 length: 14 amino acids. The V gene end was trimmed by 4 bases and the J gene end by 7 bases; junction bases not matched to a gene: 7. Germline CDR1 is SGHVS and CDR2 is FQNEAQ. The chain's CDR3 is CASSSGQGSSTQYF. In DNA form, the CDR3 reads TGTGCCAGCAGCTCAGGACAGGGGTCGTCGACCCAGTACTTC. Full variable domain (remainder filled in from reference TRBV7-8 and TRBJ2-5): GAGVSQSPRYKVAKRGQDVALRCDPISGHVSLFWYQQALGQGPEFLTYFQNEAQLDKSGLPSDRFFAERPEGSVSTLKIQRTQQEDSAVYLCASSSGQGSSTQYFGPGTRLLVL.

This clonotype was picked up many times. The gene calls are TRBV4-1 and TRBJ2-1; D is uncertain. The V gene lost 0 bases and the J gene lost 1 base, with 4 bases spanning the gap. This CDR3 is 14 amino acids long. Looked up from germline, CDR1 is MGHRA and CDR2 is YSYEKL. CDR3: CASSQETSYNEQFF. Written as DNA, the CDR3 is TGCGCCAGCAGCCAAGAGACATCCTACAATGAGCAGTTCTTC.

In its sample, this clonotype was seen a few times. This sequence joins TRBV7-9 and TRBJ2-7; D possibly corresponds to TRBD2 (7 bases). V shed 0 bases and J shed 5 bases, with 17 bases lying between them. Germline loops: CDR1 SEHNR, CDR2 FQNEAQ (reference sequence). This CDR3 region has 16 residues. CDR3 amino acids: CASSLALRRGPDEQYF. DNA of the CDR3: TGTGCCAGCAGCTTAGCCCTCAGGCGGGGGCCGGACGAGCAGTACTTC.

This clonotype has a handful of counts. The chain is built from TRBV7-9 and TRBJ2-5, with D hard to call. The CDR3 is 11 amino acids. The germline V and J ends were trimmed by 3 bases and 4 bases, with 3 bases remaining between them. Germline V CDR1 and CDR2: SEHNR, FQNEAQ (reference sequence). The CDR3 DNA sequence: TGTGCCAGCAGCTTCGTAGAGACCCAGTACTTC. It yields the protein CASSFVETQYF.

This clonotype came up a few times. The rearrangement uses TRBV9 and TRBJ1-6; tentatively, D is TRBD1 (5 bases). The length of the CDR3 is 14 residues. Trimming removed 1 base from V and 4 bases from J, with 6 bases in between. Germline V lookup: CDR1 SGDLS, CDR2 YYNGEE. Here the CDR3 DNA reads TGTGCCAGCAGCGTACAGGGATATAATTCACCCCTCCACTTT. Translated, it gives CASSVQGYNSPLHF.

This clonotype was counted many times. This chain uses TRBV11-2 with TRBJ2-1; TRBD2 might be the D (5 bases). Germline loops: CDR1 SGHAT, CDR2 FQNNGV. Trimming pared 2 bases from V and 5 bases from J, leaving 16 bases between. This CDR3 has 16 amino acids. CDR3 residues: CASSLSMGSVHNEQFF. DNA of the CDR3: TGTGCCAGCAGCTTATCCATGGGGAGCGTCCACAATGAGCAGTTCTTC.

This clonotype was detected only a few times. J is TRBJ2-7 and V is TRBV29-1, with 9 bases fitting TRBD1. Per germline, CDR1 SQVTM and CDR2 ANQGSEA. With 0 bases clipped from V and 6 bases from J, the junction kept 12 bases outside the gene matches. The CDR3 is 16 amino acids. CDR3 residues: CSVEEAGTGFLFEQYF. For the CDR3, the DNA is TGCAGCGTTGAAGAGGCAGGGACAGGGTTCCTTTTCGAGCAGTACTTC.

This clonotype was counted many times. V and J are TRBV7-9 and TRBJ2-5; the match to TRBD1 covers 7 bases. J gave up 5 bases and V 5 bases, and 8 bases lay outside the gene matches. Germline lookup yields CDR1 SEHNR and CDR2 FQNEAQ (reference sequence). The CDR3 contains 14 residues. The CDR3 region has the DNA TGTGCCAGCAGCCCGAGGGGACAGCCGGAGACCCAGTACTTC. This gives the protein CASSPRGQPETQYF.

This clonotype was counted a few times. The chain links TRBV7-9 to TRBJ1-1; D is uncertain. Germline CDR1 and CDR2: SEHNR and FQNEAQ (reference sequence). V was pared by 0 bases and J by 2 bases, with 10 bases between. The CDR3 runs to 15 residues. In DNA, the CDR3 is TGTGCCAGCAGCTTAGCATCCACAGACAACACTGAAGCTTTCTTT. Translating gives CASSLASTDNTEAFF.

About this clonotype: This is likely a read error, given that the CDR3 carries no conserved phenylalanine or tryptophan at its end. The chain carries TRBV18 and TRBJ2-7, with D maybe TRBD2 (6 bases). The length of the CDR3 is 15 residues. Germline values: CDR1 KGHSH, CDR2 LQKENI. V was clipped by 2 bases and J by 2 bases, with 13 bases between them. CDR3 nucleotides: TGTGCCAGCTCACCAGGGGGGAGTGGAGCCTACGAGCAGTACATC. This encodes CASSPGGSGAYEQYI.

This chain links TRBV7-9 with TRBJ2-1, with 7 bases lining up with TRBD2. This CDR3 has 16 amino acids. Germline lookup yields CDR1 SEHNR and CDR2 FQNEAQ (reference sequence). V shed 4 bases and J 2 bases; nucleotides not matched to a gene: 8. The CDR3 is CASSWGRGSAYNEQFF. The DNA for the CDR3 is TGTGCCAGCAGCTGGGGCCGCGGGAGTGCCTACAATGAGCAGTTCTTC.

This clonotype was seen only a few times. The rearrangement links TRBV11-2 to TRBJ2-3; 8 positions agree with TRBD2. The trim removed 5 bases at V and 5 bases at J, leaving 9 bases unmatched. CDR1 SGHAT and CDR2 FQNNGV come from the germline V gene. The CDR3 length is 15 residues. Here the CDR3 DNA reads TGTGCCAGCAGCGTAACTAGCGGACATGGAGATACGCAGTATTTT. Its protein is CASSVTSGHGDTQYF. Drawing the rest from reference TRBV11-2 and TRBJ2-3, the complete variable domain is EAGVAQSPRYKIIEKRQSVAFWCNPISGHATLYWYQQILGQGPKLLIQFQNNGVVDDSQLPKDRFSAERLKGVDSTLKIQPAKLEDSAVYLCASSVTSGHGDTQYFGPGTRLTVL.

CDR3 amino acids: CSGPGLLTDTQYF. In nucleotides, the CDR3 is TGCAGTGGTCCGGGACTACTCACAGATACGCAGTATTTT. The chain couples TRBV20-1 to TRBJ2-3; TRBD2 matches 7 bases. J gave up 2 bases and V 7 bases, and 6 bases lay outside the gene matches. The CDR3 runs 13 residues. From germline, CDR1 is DFQATT and CDR2 SNEGSKA (reference sequence).

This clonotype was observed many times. The DNA of the CDR3 is TGCAGTGCTAGTTTGGGGGGGCGAGGGCAAGAGACCCAGTACTTC. Encoded protein: CSASLGGRGQETQYF. J is TRBJ2-5 and V is TRBV20-1; possibly TRBD2 for D (7 bases). The CDR3 has 15 amino acids. Per the germline V gene, CDR1 is DFQATT and CDR2 is SNEGSKA (reference sequence). Trimming shortened V by 3 bases and J by 2 bases, and 16 bases separated the two germline ends.

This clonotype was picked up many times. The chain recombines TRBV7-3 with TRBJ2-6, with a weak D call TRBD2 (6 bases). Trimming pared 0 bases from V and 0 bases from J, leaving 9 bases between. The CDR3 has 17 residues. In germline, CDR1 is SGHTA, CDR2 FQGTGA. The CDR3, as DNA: TGTGCCAGCAGCTTAACGTCGGAGGGCTCTGGGGCCAACGTCCTGACTTTC. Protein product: CASSLTSEGSGANVLTF.

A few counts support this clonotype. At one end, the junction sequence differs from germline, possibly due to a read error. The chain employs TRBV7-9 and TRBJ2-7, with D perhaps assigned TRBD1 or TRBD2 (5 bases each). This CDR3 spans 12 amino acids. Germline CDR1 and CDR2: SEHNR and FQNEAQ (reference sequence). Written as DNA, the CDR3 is TGTGCCAGCAGCTTAAGCCAGGGCACCCGGGGCTTC. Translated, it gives CASSLSQGTRGF.

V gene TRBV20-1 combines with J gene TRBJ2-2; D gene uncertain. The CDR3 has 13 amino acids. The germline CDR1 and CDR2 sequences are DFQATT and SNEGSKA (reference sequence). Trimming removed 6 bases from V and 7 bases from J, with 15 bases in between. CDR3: CSANSGDVGELFF. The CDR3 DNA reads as TGCAGTGCAAACTCTGGAGACGTCGGGGAGCTGTTTTTT.

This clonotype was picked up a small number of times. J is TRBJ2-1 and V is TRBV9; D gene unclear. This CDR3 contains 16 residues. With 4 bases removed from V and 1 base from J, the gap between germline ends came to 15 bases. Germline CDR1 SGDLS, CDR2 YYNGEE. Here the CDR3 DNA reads TGTGCCAGCAGCTCCAGAAACGGGTTTTCCTACAATGAGCAGTTCTTC. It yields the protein CASSSRNGFSYNEQFF.

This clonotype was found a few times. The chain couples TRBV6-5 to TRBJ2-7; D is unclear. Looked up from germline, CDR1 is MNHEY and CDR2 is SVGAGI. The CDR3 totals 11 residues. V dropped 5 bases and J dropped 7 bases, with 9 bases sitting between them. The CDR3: CASSRAGEQYF. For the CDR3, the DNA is TGTGCCAGCAGTCGCGCCGGTGAGCAGTACTTC.

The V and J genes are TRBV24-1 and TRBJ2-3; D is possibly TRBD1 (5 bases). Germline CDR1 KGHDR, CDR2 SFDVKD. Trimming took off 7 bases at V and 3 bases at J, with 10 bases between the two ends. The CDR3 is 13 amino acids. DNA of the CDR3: TGTGCCACCAGGGGCAGGGTTACAGATACGCAGTATTTT. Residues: CATRGRVTDTQYF.